In this sample, the clone carrying this T cell receptor (beta chain) turned up many times. Its matching antigen is unknown. This entry comes from a study of CD8 T cells in ankylosing spondylitis. Study-level findings and limits: Blood of patients with ankylosing spondylitis appeared to be characterized by a TCR beta motif of about 8 highly homologous variants. Researchers reportedly found disease-linked clones significantly enriched in matched ankylosing spondylitis synovial fluid.

Quantitative 5'-RACE with molecular barcodes was used to make the TCR beta libraries. MiXCR, run by TCRdb on the 5' RACE reads, gives a single entry per CDR3 protein. This table holds 200,000 to 300,000 distinct CDR3 sequences, approximately 11% found once. The CDR3 spans 13 residues. V was trimmed by 3 bases and J by 3 bases, leaving 8 bases between them. The clonotype originates from a male donor with ankylosing spondylitis or in good health (not recorded which). The V call is TRBV12-3 or TRBV12-4, the J call TRBJ1-2; weak D call: TRBD1 (5 bases). The material sequenced was blood, either unsorted or a sorted T cell fraction (not recorded which). The CDR3 DNA sequence: TGTGCCAGCAGTTTGTACAGGCACTATGGCTACACCTTC. This sequence encodes CASSLYRHYGYTF.